Below, 19 T cell receptor beta chains from the same sample are listed, as sequenced in a study of somatic mutations in cytotoxic T cells in rheumatoid arthritis. The repertoire was sequenced with immunoSEQ multiplex PCR; TCRdb's copy has only in-frame clones and lacks some. Of about 20,000 clones listed, around 83% were seen once; the top ten hold under 20%. Specimen: CD8+ T cells sorted from blood. These TCRs come from a woman aged 45-65 years in good health.

The chain links TRBV28 to TRBJ2-1, with a possible D match to TRBD1 (5 bases). Germline V gene data show CDR1 as MDHEN and CDR2 as SYDVKM. Trimming shortened V by 3 bases and J by 0 bases, and 9 bases separated the two germline ends. The CDR3 contains 15 residues. The CDR3 sequence is CASSFQTVSYNEQFF. Written as DNA, the CDR3 is TGTGCCAGCAGTTTCCAGACAGTCTCCTACAATGAGCAGTTCTTC.

The CDR3 loop reads CATGQELSGANVLTF. Here the CDR3 DNA reads TGTGCCACCGGACAGGAGCTCTCTGGGGCCAACGTCCTGACTTTC. The V call is TRBV6-1, the J call TRBJ2-6; 7 positions agree with TRBD1. Germline trimming cut 10 bases from V and 0 bases from J; bases unmatched to any gene: 6. Germline V lookup: CDR1 MNHNS, CDR2 SASEGT. This CDR3 is 15 amino acids long.

The CDR3 nucleotides read TGTGCCAGCAGTTACTCCAGACAGGGCACTGAAGCTTTCTTT. It codes for CASSYSRQGTEAFF. The gene calls are TRBV6-5 and TRBJ1-1; the match to TRBD1 covers 7 bases. From germline, CDR1 is MNHEY and CDR2 SVGAGI. Losses at the gene ends were 0 bases for V and 4 bases for J; bases not matched to a gene: 2. This CDR3 spans 14 amino acids.

This chain joins TRBV4-1 and TRBJ1-1, with D perhaps matching TRBD1 (6 bases). V lost 1 base and J 6 bases, leaving 12 bases between the germline ends. The germline V gene has CDR1 MGHRA and CDR2 YSYEKL. The CDR3 runs to 14 residues. The CDR3 sequence: CASSQGGGYPEAFF. As DNA, the CDR3 is TGCGCCAGCAGCCAAGGAGGGGGGTACCCTGAAGCTTTCTTT.

The sample holds a few counts of this clone. The chain recombines TRBV7-6 with TRBJ1-5; D remains ambiguous. V was pared by 0 bases and J by 4 bases, with 7 bases between. The CDR3 is made up of 14 amino acids. Germline V gene data show CDR1 as SGHVS and CDR2 as FNYEAQ. CDR3 coding DNA: TGTGCCAGCAGCTTAGCGGGCAATAATCAGCCCCAGCATTTT. Encoded protein: CASSLAGNNQPQHF.

This sequence joins TRBV4-3 and TRBJ2-1; 10 nucleotides align to TRBD2. The CDR3 totals 17 residues. The germline V gene has CDR1 LGHNA and CDR2 YSLEER. Unmatched junction bases numbered 7, after V lost 5 bases and J lost 0 bases. CDR3: CASSTSGGVLSYNEQFF. CDR3 DNA sequence: TGCGCCAGCAGCACCAGCGGGGGGGTTCTCTCCTACAATGAGCAGTTCTTC.

V and J are TRBV27 and TRBJ1-5; 12 bases match TRBD1. Looked up from germline, CDR1 is MNHEY and CDR2 is SMNVEV (reference sequence). The CDR3 covers 17 residues. V shed 6 bases, J shed 4 bases, and the junction held 10 bases outside the gene matches. CDR3 coding DNA: TGTGCCAGCAGACCAGGGGGACAGGGGGCATCTAATCAGCCCCAGCATTTT. Translating it yields CASRPGGQGASNQPQHF.

The gene calls are TRBV9 and TRBJ1-2, with no clear D. Trimming left V 0 bases short and J 4 bases short, with 10 bases between. This CDR3 has 14 residues. CDR1 and CDR2 (germline): SGDLS, YYNGEE. CDR3 DNA: TGTGCCAGCAGCGTAGGTGGTCCAATCTATGGCTACACCTTC. It codes for CASSVGGPIYGYTF.

CDR3 loop: CASSLGRIEAFF. In nucleotides, the CDR3 is TGTGCCAGCAGCCTAGGACGGATTGAAGCTTTCTTT. The gene calls are TRBV28 and TRBJ1-1; D not resolved. Trimming cost V 6 bases and J 7 bases, with 12 bases left between them. There are 12 residues in the CDR3. Germline CDR1 MDHEN, CDR2 SYDVKM.

This clone was seen only once. The gene calls are TRBV5-1 and TRBJ2-3; D could derive from TRBD1 or TRBD2 (5 bases each). Trimming removed 0 bases from V and 2 bases from J, with 13 bases in between. Germline V gene data show CDR1 as SGHRS and CDR2 as YFSETQ. The CDR3 consists of 16 residues. The CDR3 loop reads CASSLAGQGFTDTQYF. The CDR3 DNA sequence: TGCGCCAGCAGCTTGGCGGGGCAGGGTTTCACAGATACGCAGTATTTT.

The chain carries TRBV7-2 and TRBJ1-2, with 8 positions matching TRBD1. The CDR3 loop spans 16 amino acids. The V and J ends lost 1 base and 1 base, in that order; junction bases with no gene match: 5. Germline CDR1 and CDR2: SGHTA and FQGNSA. The CDR3 sequence: CASSLGGQAINYGYTF. CDR3 sequence (DNA): TGTGCCAGCAGCTTAGGGGGACAGGCGATTAACTATGGCTACACCTTC.

V and J are TRBV7-2 and TRBJ2-7, with 10 bases identical to TRBD1. J lost 4 bases, V lost 3 bases, and 3 bases had no gene match. CDR1 is SGHTA, CDR2 FQGNSA, per germline. The CDR3 has 14 amino acids. The CDR3 DNA follows: TGTGCCAGCAGCTTGGGACAGGGGTGGTACGAGCAGTACGTC. It yields the protein CASSLGQGWYEQYV.

The chain uses TRBV9 and TRBJ2-7; D gene uncertain. The CDR3 runs 14 residues. V was clipped by 0 bases and J by 1 base, with 8 bases between them. Germline V lookup: CDR1 SGDLS, CDR2 YYNGEE. The CDR3, as DNA: TGTGCCAGCAGCGTAGGGTACGGGTCCTACGAGCAGTACTTC. This gives the protein CASSVGYGSYEQYF.

V gene TRBV4-3 combines with J gene TRBJ2-1; 12 bases align to TRBD2. The CDR3 loop spans 18 amino acids. J was trimmed by 6 bases and V by 2 bases; bases with no gene match: 11. Germline V gene data show CDR1 as LGHNA and CDR2 as YSLEER. DNA for the CDR3: TGCGCCAGCAGCCAACTCCCTTTCCTAGCGGGGGGGCTCAATGAGCAGTTCTTC. Translating gives CASSQLPFLAGGLNEQFF.

A few counts support this clone. This chain joins TRBV5-4 and TRBJ1-6; D not certain. The CDR3 runs to 15 residues. The germline gives CDR1 SGHNT, CDR2 YYREEE (reference sequence). Trimming shortened V by 0 bases and J by 4 bases, and 8 bases separated the two germline ends. The CDR3 nucleotides read TGTGCCAGCAGCTTGGAGGCAGATTATAATTCACCCCTCCACTTT. Its translation is CASSLEADYNSPLHF.

This sequence joins TRBV5-6 and TRBJ2-1; possible D gene TRBD2, 5 bases. The V and J ends lost 2 bases and 9 bases respectively, with 15 bases between them. Germline V gives CDR1 SGHDT, CDR2 YYEEEE. The CDR3 is 14 residues long. CDR3 sequence (DNA): TGTGCCAGCAGCTTAGGAGGCAGTCAGACTGAGCAGTTCTTC. Translated: CASSLGGSQTEQFF.

This clone has only one observation. The rearrangement links TRBV4-1 to TRBJ1-2; D remains unclear. This CDR3 has 16 amino acids. Per the germline V gene, CDR1 is MGHRA and CDR2 is YSYEKL. Trimming removed 3 bases from V and 6 bases from J, with 20 bases in between. The CDR3 loop reads CASSHTGSGWSDGYTF. The CDR3 DNA follows: TGCGCCAGCAGCCATACCGGGTCGGGATGGTCGGATGGCTACACCTTC.

The chain uses TRBV7-6 and TRBJ2-7; 9 positions agree with TRBD2. Per the germline V gene, CDR1 is SGHVS and CDR2 is FNYEAQ. The CDR3 is 15 residues long. Trimming at V came to 2 bases and at J to 3 bases, leaving 5 bases not matched to a gene. The CDR3 bases are TGTGCCAGCAGCTTATTAGCGGGGGCCTTCTACGAGCAGTACGTC. Protein: CASSLLAGAFYEQYV.

This rearrangement joins TRBV6-6 to TRBJ2-4; no reliable D call. V lost 6 bases, J lost 8 bases, and 23 bases lay in between. Germline CDR1 MNHNY, CDR2 SVGAGI (reference sequence). CDR3 length: 16 amino acids. Written as DNA, the CDR3 is TGTGCCAGCAGCCCGAACTATCTCGGGTTATTAGACATTCAGTACTTC. Its translation is CASSPNYLGLLDIQYF.